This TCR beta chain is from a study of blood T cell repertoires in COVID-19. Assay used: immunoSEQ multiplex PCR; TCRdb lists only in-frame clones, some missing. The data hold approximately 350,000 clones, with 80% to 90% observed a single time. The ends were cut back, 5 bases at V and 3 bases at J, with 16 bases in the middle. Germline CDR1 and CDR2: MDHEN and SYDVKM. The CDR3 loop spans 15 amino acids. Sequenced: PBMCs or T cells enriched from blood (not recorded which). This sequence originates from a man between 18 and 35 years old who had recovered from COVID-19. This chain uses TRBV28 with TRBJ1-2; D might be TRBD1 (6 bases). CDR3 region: CASSRGGTGYYGYTF. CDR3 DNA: TGTGCCAGCAGTCGAGGGGGTACAGGGTACTATGGCTACACCTTC.